The clone carrying this TCR beta chain occurred once. Its antigen is currently unknown. These data belong to a study of shared clonotypes between healthy human individuals. Study observations and caveats: Sampling involved blood alone; tissue repertoires likely differ.

TCRdb's table, derived via immunoSEQ multiplex PCR, lists solely in-frame clones and lacks some. Among roughly 2.6 million clones, 90% to 95% were seen once, and the ten largest hold over 0.12%. Germline V gene sequence: CDR1 SGHRS, CDR2 YFSETQ. Trimming cost V 4 bases and J 4 bases; bases outside gene matches: 6. The CDR3 extends over 14 amino acids. V usage is TRBV5-1 and J usage is TRBJ1-2; TRBD1 matches at 8 bases. This clonotype was obtained from a young man in good health. Sequences were obtained from naive CD4+ T cells sorted from blood. Subset indicated: CD45RA+ positively selected. The CDR3 DNA is TGCGCCAGCAGCACGAACGGACAGGGCTATGGCTACACCTTC. Protein: CASSTNGQGYGYTF.